The present T cell receptor (beta chain) was sequenced within a study of T cell responses to AZD1222 COVID-19 vaccine. Study-wide background: Second doses at about 4 or about 12 weeks were pooled.

Study outcomes and limitations: Nearly half of unique spike-specific TCRs reportedly avoided B.1.351 and B.1.1.7 mutated regions. Donor demographics were predominantly white British with a female majority; clonal diversity may be underestimated.

In regard to this clone: As yet, its antigen is unknown.

CDR3 length: 16 amino acids. V gave up 1 base and J gave up 5 bases; unmatched junction bases: 8. Germline CDR1 SGHRS, CDR2 YFSETQ. Data came from immunoSEQ multiplex PCR; TCRdb stores just in-frame clones and leaves some out. The repertoire has about 84,000 clones, nearly 90% of them found once; the top ten carry approximately 1.5%. The source material was peripheral blood, sampled on day 0 of AZD1222 vaccination. The chain has TRBV5-1 and TRBJ1-5; 8 nucleotides match TRBD1. This TCR was sampled from an adult in good health. The CDR3 is CASSLSGQGADQPQHF. CDR3 DNA sequence: TGCGCCAGCAGCTTGTCGGGCCAGGGGGCGGATCAGCCCCAGCATTTT.